This paragraph covers one T cell receptor beta chain sequence. Antigen unknown. V gave up 0 bases and J gave up 4 bases; unmatched junction bases: 1. Germline-derived CDR1 and CDR2 are LNHDA and SQIVND (reference sequence). The CDR3 loop spans 15 amino acids. Via MiXCR, TCRdb re-called the 5' RACE reads, giving one row per CDR3 protein. The table lists just under 550,000 distinct CDR3 sequences, over 9.5% of them singletons. The data are from a study of CD8 T cells in ankylosing spondylitis. Study-wide points: Relatively scarce in peripheral blood, disease-linked clones were CD8+. Reactive arthritis synovial fluid and blood previously showed some of these motif variants. Blood from ankylosing spondylitis patients appeared to carry a characteristic roughly 8-variant TCR beta motif.

The clonotype was recovered from a male donor with ankylosing spondylitis. The specimen sequenced was blood, either unsorted or a sorted T cell fraction (not recorded which). The rearrangement links TRBV19 to TRBJ2-1; 9 nucleotides match TRBD1. CDR3 loop: CASSIEDRGYNEQFF. CDR3 DNA sequence: TGTGCCAGTAGTATAGAGGACAGGGGATACAATGAGCAGTTCTTC.